This T cell receptor (beta chain) was captured in a study of shared clonotypes between healthy human individuals. Study-wide results and caveats: Among a few donors, approximately 5% of naive CD4 clonotypes were found in common.

TCRdb keeps only in-frame clones here, not all; method: immunoSEQ multiplex PCR. The sample holds 2 million to 2.5 million clones, over 85% seen once. A CD45RA+ naive subset and a CD45RA-negative memory subset were split from CD4+ cells. In the case of this clone: Its antigen remains unknown.

V dropped 1 base and J dropped 1 base, with 10 bases sitting between them. Germline CDR1 reads KGHSH; CDR2 reads LQKENI. This CDR3 has 15 residues. This receptor was obtained from a man between 18 and 35 years old in good health. Some clones in this sample may be carry-over from other donors' samples. What was sequenced was naive CD4+ T cells from PBMCs. As to subset: CD45RA+ positively selected. The gene calls are TRBV18 and TRBJ1-1; no firm D call. The CDR3 is CASSPQGTTNTEAFF. The CDR3 DNA sequence: TGTGCCAGCTCACCACAGGGTACGACGAACACTGAAGCTTTCTTT.